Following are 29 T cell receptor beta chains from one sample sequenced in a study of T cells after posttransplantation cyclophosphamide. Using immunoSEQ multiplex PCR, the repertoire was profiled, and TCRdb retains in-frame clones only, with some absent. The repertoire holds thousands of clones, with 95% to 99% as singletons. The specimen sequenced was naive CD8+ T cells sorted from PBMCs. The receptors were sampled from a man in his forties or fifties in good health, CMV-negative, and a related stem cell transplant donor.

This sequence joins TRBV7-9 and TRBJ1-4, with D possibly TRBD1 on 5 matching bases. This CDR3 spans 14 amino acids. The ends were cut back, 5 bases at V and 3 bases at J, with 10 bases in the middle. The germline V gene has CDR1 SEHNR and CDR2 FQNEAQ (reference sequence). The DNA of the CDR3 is TGTGCCAGCAGCCCGGCAGGGTCTAATGAAAAACTGTTTTTT. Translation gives CASSPAGSNEKLFF.

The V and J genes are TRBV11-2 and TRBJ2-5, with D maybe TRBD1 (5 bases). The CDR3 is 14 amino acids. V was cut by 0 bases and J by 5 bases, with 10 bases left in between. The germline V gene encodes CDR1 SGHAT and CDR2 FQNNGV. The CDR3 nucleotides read TGTGCCAGCAGCTTAGAACCAGGGCTGGAGACCCAGTACTTC. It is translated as CASSLEPGLETQYF. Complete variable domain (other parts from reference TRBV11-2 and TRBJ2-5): EAGVAQSPRYKIIEKRQSVAFWCNPISGHATLYWYQQILGQGPKLLIQFQNNGVVDDSQLPKDRFSAERLKGVDSTLKIQPAKLEDSAVYLCASSLEPGLETQYFGPGTRLLVL.

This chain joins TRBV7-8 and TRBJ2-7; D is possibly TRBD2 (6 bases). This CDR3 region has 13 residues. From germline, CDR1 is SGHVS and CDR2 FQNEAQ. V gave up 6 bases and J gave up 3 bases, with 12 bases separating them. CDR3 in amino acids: CASSPSENYEQYF. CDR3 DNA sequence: TGTGCCAGCAGTCCTAGCGAAAACTACGAGCAGTACTTC.

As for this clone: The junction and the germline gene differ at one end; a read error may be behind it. The CDR3 here is CASSLGQTSYNSPLHF. DNA of the CDR3: TGTGCCAGCAGCTTAGGACAGACCTCCTATAATTCCCCCCTCCACTTT. This rearrangement joins TRBV5-6 to TRBJ1-6, with a weak D call TRBD1 (6 bases). The V gene's germline CDR1 is SGHDT and CDR2 YYEEEE. The CDR3 length is 16 residues.

The CDR3 region has the DNA TGTGCCAGCTCACCACCTCTCACCGGGGAGCTGTTTTTT. As protein: CASSPPLTGELFF. The chain has TRBV18 and TRBJ2-2; the D is unclear. CDR3 size: 13 residues. Germline values: CDR1 KGHSH, CDR2 LQKENI. V lost 0 bases to trimming and J lost 4 bases, with 3 bases between them.

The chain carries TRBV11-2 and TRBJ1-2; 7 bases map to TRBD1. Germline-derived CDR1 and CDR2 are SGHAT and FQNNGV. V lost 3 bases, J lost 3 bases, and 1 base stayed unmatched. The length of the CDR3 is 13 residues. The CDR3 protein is CASSFGQDYGYTF. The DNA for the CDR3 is TGTGCCAGCAGCTTTGGACAGGACTATGGCTACACCTTC.

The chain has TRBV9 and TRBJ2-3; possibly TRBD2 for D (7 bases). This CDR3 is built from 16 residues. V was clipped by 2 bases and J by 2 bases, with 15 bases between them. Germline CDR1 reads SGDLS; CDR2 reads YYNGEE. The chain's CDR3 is CASSVRGATLTDTQYF. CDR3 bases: TGTGCCAGCAGCGTCCGGGGGGCTACTCTCACAGATACGCAGTATTTT.

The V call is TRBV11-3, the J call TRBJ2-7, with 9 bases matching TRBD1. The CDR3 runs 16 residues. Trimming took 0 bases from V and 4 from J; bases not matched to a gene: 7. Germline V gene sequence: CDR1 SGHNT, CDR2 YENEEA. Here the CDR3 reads CASSLDKRTGEYEQYF. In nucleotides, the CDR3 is TGTGCCAGCAGCTTAGATAAGCGGACAGGGGAGTACGAGCAGTACTTC.

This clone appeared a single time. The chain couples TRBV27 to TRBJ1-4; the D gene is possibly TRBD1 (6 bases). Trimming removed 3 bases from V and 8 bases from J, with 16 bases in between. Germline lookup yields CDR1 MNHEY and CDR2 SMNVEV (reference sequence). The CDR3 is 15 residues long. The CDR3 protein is CASSFGIGTKEKLFF. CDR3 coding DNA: TGTGCCAGCAGTTTTGGGATCGGGACAAAAGAAAAACTGTTTTTT.

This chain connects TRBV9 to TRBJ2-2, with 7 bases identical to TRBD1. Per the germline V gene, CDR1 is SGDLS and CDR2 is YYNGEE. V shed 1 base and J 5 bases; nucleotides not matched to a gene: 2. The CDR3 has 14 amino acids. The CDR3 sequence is CASSVMGQTGELFF. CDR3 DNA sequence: TGTGCCAGCAGCGTAATGGGACAGACCGGGGAGCTGTTTTTT.

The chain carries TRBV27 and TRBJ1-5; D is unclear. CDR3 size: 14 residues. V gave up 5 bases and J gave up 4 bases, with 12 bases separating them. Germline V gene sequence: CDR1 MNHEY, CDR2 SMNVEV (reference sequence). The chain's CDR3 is CASSLKDWNQPQHF. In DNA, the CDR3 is TGTGCCAGCAGTCTAAAGGACTGGAATCAGCCCCAGCATTTT.

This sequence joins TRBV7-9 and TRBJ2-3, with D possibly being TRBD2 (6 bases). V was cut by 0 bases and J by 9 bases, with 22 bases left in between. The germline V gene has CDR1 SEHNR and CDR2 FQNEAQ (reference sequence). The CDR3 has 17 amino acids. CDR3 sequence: CASSLAFSDSGLETQYF. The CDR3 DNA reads TGTGCCAGCAGCTTAGCGTTTAGTGATAGCGGTTTAGAGACGCAGTATTTT.

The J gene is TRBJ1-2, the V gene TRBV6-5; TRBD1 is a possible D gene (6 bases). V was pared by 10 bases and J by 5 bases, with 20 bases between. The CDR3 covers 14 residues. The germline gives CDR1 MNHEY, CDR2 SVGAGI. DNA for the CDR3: TGTGCCACCAAACAACAGGGTTCCTCTTATGGCTACACCTTC. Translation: CATKQQGSSYGYTF.

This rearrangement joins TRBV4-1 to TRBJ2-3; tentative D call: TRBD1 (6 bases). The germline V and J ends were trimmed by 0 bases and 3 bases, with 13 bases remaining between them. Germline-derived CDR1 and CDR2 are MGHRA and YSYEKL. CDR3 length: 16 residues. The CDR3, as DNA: TGCGCCAGCAGCCAAGAGGTGGGGGCGCGTACAGATACGCAGTATTTT. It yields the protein CASSQEVGARTDTQYF.

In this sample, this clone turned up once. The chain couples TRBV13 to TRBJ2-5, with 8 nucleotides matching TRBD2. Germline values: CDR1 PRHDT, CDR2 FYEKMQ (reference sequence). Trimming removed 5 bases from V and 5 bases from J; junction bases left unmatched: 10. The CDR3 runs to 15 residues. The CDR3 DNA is TGTGCCAGCAGCACCGGGATCCGGGGGGGGGAGACCCAGTACTTC. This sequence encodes CASSTGIRGGETQYF. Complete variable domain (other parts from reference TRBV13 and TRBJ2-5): AAGVIQSPRHLIKEKRETATLKCYPIPRHDTVYWYQQGPGQDPQFLISFYEKMQSDKGSIPDRFSAQQFSDYHSELNMSSLELGDSALYFCASSTGIRGGETQYFGPGTRLLVL.

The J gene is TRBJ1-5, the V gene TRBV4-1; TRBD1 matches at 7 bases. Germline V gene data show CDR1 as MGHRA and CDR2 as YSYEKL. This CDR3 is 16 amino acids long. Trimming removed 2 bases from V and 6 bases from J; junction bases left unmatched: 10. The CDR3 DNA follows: TGCGCCAGCAGCCAATCCGGGACAGAGGGATTTCAGCCCCAGCATTTT. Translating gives CASSQSGTEGFQPQHF.

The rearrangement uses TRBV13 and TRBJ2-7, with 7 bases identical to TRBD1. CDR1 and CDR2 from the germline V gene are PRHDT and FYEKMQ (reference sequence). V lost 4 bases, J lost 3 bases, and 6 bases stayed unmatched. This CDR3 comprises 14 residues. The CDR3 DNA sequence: TGTGCCAGCAGCTCCCGGGACAGATACTACGAGCAGTACTTC. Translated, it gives CASSSRDRYYEQYF.

The CDR3 coding sequence is TGTGCCAGCAGCTTGCGGACTAGCGGAAATACGCAGTATTTT. Translation: CASSLRTSGNTQYF. This chain joins TRBV11-1 and TRBJ2-3; 10 bases fit TRBD2. With 3 bases clipped from V and 7 bases from J, the junction kept 4 bases outside the gene matches. CDR3 size: 14 residues. The V gene's germline CDR1 is SGHAT and CDR2 FQDESV (reference sequence).

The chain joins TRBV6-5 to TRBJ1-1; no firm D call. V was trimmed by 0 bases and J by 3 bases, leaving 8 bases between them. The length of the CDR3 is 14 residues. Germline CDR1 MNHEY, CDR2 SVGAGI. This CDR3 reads CASSYSDTHTEAFF. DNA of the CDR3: TGTGCCAGCAGTTACTCCGACACCCACACTGAAGCTTTCTTT.

The CDR3 spells CASSLGEAYEQYF. DNA of the CDR3: TGTGCCAGCAGCTTAGGAGAGGCCTACGAGCAGTACTTC. The chain employs TRBV7-8 and TRBJ2-7; D is ambiguous. There are 13 residues in the CDR3. Trimming took off 1 base at V and 2 bases at J, with 6 bases between the two ends. Germline V gene data show CDR1 as SGHVS and CDR2 as FQNEAQ.

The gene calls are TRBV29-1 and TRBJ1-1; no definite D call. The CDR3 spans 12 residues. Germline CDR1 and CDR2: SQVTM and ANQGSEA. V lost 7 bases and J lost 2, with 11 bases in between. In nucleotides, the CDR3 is TGCAGCGCCCACCGGGGTAACACTGAAGCTTTCTTT. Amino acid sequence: CSAHRGNTEAFF.

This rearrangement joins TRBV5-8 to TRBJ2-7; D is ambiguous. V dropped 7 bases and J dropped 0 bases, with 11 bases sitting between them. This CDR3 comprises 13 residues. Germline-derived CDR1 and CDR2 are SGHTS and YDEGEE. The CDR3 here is CASQVTLSYEQYF. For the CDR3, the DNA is TGTGCCAGCCAGGTAACACTCTCCTACGAGCAGTACTTC. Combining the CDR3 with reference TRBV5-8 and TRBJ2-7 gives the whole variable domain EAGVTQSPTHLIKTRGQQATLRCSPISGHTSVYWYQQALGLGLQFLLWYDEGEERNRGNFPPRFSGRQFPNYSSELNVNALELEDSALYLCASQVTLSYEQYFGPGTRLTVT.

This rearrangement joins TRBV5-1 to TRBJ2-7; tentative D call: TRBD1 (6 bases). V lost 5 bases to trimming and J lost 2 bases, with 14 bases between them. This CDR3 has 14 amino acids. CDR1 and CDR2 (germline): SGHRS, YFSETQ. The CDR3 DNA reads TGCGCCAGCAGGGCCGGGACACTACCCTACGAGCAGTACTTC. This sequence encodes CASRAGTLPYEQYF.

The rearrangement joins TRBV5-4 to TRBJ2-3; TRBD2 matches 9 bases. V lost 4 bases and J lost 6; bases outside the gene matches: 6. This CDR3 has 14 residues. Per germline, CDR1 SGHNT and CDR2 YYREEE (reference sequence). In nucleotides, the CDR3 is TGTGCCAGCAGCCCGGGACTAGCAGGGGATACGCAGTATTTT. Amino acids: CASSPGLAGDTQYF.

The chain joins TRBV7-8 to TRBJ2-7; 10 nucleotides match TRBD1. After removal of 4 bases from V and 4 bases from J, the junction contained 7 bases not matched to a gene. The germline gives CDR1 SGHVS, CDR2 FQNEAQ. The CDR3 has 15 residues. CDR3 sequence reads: CASSWDRGFGYEQYF. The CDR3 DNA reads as TGTGCCAGCAGCTGGGACAGGGGTTTTGGTTACGAGCAGTACTTC.

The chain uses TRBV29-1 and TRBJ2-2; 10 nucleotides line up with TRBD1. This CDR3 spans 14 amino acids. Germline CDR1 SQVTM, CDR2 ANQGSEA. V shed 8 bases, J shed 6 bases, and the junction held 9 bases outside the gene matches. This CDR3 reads CSILTGTGAGELFF. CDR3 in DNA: TGCAGCATACTGACCGGGACAGGGGCCGGGGAGCTGTTTTTT.

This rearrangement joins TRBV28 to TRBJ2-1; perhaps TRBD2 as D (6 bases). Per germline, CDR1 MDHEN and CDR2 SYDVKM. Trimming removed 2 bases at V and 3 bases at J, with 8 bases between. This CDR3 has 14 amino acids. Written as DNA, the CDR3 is TGTGCCAGCAGTTTAGTAGCGGTCTACAATGAGCAGTTCTTC. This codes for CASSLVAVYNEQFF.

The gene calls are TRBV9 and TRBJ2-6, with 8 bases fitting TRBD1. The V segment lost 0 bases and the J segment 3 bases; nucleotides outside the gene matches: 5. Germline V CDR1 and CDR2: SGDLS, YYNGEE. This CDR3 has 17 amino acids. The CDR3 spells CASSVAAGGIGANVLTF. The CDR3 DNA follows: TGTGCCAGCAGCGTAGCTGCAGGGGGCATTGGGGCCAACGTCCTGACTTTC.

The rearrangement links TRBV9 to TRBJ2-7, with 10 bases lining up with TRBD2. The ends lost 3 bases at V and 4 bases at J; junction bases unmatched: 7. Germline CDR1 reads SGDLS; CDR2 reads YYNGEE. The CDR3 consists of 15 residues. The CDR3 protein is CASSEGLAGDYEQYF. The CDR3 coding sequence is TGTGCCAGCAGCGAGGGTCTAGCGGGAGATTACGAGCAGTACTTC.